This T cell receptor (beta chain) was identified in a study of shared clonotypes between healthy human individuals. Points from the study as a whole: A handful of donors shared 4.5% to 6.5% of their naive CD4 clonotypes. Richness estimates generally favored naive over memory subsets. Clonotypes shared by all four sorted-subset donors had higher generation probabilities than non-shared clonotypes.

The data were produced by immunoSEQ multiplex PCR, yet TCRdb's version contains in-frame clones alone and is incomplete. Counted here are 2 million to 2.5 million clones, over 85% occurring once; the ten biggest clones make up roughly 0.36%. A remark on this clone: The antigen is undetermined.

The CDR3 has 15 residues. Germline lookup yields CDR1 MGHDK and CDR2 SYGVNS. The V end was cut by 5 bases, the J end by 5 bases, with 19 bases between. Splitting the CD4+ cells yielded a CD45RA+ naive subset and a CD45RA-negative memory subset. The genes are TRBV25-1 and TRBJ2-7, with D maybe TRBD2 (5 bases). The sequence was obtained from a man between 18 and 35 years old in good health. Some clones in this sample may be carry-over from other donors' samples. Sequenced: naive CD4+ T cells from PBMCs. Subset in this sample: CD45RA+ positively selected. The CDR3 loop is CASSLTRGRGDEQYF. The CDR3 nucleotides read TGTGCCAGCAGTCTTACAAGAGGTCGGGGTGACGAGCAGTACTTC.